This T cell receptor beta chain was observed in a study of T cell responses to AZD1222 COVID-19 vaccine. Findings of the study overall: Just a handful of AZD1222 recipients tested seropositive at baseline. Spike-specific TCR breadth and depth both grew after two AZD1222 doses. Repertoire sampling happened only post peak T cell response. The donors showed a predominance of white British ancestry and of females, with possible underestimation of clonal diversity.

Data came from immunoSEQ multiplex PCR; TCRdb stores just in-frame clones and leaves some out. The data contain under 150,000 clones, roughly nine tenths of them singletons. Looked up from germline, CDR1 is MDHEN and CDR2 is SYDVKM. Deletions cut 3 bases from V and 5 bases from J, with 10 bases between. The CDR3 covers 13 residues. On this clone: What it recognizes is unknown.

This clonotype was sampled from an adult who received the AZD1222 COVID-19 vaccine. The input for sequencing was peripheral blood, taken 28 days after the second AZD1222 dose. This rearrangement joins TRBV28 to TRBJ1-1, with D unresolved. The DNA of the CDR3 is TGTGCCAGCAGTTTTAATCTGATGACTGAAGCTTTCTTT. Translating gives CASSFNLMTEAFF.